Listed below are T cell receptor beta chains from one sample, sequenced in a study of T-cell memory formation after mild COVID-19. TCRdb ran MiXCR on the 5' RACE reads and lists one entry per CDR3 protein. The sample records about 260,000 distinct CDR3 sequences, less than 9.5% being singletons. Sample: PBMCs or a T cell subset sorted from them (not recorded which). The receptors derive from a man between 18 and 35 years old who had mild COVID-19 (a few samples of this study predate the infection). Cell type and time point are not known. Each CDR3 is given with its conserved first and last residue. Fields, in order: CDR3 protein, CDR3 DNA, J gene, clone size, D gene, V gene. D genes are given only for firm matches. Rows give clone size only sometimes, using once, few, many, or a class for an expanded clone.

CDR3: CASSQVAGAPDTQYF
DNA: TGTGCCAGCAGCCAAGTGGCGGGGGCACCCGATACGCAGTATTTT
J: TRBJ2-3
size: -
D: -
V: TRBV3-1

CDR3: CASSAGTDNEKLFF
DNA: TGTGCCAGCAGCGCCGGGACGGATAATGAAAAACTGTTTTTT
J: TRBJ1-4
size: -
D: -
V: TRBV9

CDR3: CASSFQGAPPGELFF
DNA: TGTGCTAGCAGCTTCCAGGGGGCCCCCCCCGGGGAGCTGTTTTTT
J: TRBJ2-2
size: many
D: TRBD1
V: TRBV7-7

CDR3: CASSLGRVTMNTEAFF
DNA: TGTGCCAGCAGTTTAGGTAGAGTAACTATGAACACTGAAGCTTTCTTT
J: TRBJ1-1
size: -
D: -
V: TRBV12-3/TRBV12-4

CDR3: CASSQMTGDDEQFF
DNA: TGCGCCAGCAGCCAGATGACAGGGGACGATGAGCAGTTCTTC
J: TRBJ2-1
size: many
D: TRBD1
V: TRBV5-1

CDR3: CASSSTGNANTGELFF
DNA: TGTGCCAGCAGCTCCACAGGGAACGCGAACACCGGGGAGCTGTTTTTT
J: TRBJ2-2
size: -
D: -
V: TRBV7-9

CDR3: CASRSGREKLFF
DNA: TGTGCCAGCAGATCAGGGCGTGAAAAACTGTTTTTT
J: TRBJ1-4
size: many
D: -
V: TRBV11-2

CDR3: CASSQEPWTVIDEQFF
DNA: TGCGCCAGCAGCCAGGAGCCGTGGACAGTTATTGATGAGCAGTTCTTC
J: TRBJ2-1
size: -
D: -
V: TRBV4-1

CDR3: CASSQVGDRGRGETQYF
DNA: TGCGCCAGCAGCCAAGTCGGAGACAGGGGCAGGGGGGAGACCCAGTACTTC
J: TRBJ2-5
size: -
D: TRBD1
V: TRBV4-3

CDR3: CASSQGPPGGTEAFF
DNA: TGCGCCAGCAGCCAAGGACCACCAGGAGGCACTGAAGCTTTCTTT
J: TRBJ1-1
size: many
D: -
V: TRBV4-1

CDR3: CASSPDRKNTQYF
DNA: TGTGCCAGCAGCCCGGACAGGAAGAATACGCAGTATTTT
J: TRBJ2-3
size: few
D: TRBD1
V: TRBV14

CDR3: CASRVESETQYF
DNA: TGCGCCAGCAGAGTCGAATCGGAGACCCAGTACTTC
J: TRBJ2-5
size: -
D: -
V: TRBV5-1

CDR3: CASSQEAGGMNTEAFF
DNA: TGCGCCAGCAGCCAAGAGGCGGGGGGCATGAACACTGAAGCTTTCTTT
J: TRBJ1-1
size: -
D: -
V: TRBV4-1

CDR3: CATSDVRDRGIETQYF
DNA: TGTGCCACCAGTGATGTCCGGGACAGGGGGATAGAGACCCAGTACTTC
J: TRBJ2-5
size: -
D: TRBD1
V: TRBV24-1

CDR3: CASSPDRASETQYF
DNA: TGCGCCAGCAGCCCCGACAGAGCCTCGGAGACCCAGTACTTC
J: TRBJ2-5
size: -
D: -
V: TRBV5-1

CDR3: CSAPTGLNTEAFF
DNA: TGCAGTGCTCCCACCGGCCTGAACACTGAAGCTTTCTTT
J: TRBJ1-1
size: few
D: -
V: TRBV20-1

CDR3: CATGADNGDTQYF
DNA: TGTGCCACTGGGGCAGACAACGGAGATACGCAGTATTTT
J: TRBJ2-3
size: -
D: -
V: TRBV10-3

CDR3: CSVEDVAGLAKNIQYF
DNA: TGCAGCGTTGAAGATGTGGCGGGGCTAGCCAAAAACATTCAGTACTTC
J: TRBJ2-4
size: few
D: -
V: TRBV29-1

CDR3: CASTPEGVFVYGNTEAFF
DNA: TGTGCCAGCACCCCCGAGGGAGTATTTGTCTACGGGAACACTGAAGCTTTCTTT
J: TRBJ1-1
size: many
D: -
V: TRBV6-5

CDR3: CASSRTSHGGGTQYF
DNA: TGTGCCAGCAGTAGGACTAGCCACGGTGGGGGGACCCAGTACTTC
J: TRBJ2-5
size: few
D: TRBD2
V: TRBV12-3/TRBV12-4

CDR3: CASTPGDSYEQYF
DNA: TGTGCCAGCACGCCAGGGGACTCCTACGAGCAGTACTTC
J: TRBJ2-7
size: -
D: -
V: TRBV5-4

CDR3: CASSAGLASGELFF
DNA: TGTGCCAGCAGCGCGGGACTAGCCTCCGGGGAGCTGTTTTTT
J: TRBJ2-2
size: many
D: TRBD2
V: TRBV7-2

CDR3: CASSPSITYSYTGELFF
DNA: TGTGCCAGCAGCCCTAGCATCACATACTCCTACACCGGGGAGCTGTTTTTT
J: TRBJ2-2
size: many
D: -
V: TRBV6-1

CDR3: CASSPRLAGLDTEAFF
DNA: TGTGCCAGCTCACCAAGGCTAGCGGGGCTGGACACTGAAGCTTTCTTT
J: TRBJ1-1
size: -
D: -
V: TRBV18

CDR3: CASSLYQGLRNTEAFF
DNA: TGTGCCAGCAGCTTGTATCAGGGGTTAAGGAACACTGAAGCTTTCTTT
J: TRBJ1-1
size: -
D: -
V: TRBV5-4

CDR3: CASSQGQDYGYTF
DNA: TGCGCCAGCAGCCAAGGACAAGACTATGGCTACACCTTC
J: TRBJ1-2
size: -
D: -
V: TRBV4-1

CDR3: CASSVTPGELFF
DNA: TGTGCCAGCAGCGTTACCCCCGGGGAGCTGTTTTTT
J: TRBJ2-2
size: few
D: -
V: TRBV9

CDR3: CASSAPGGQETQYF
DNA: TGTGCCAGCAGCGCCCCCGGGGGCCAAGAGACCCAGTACTTC
J: TRBJ2-5
size: few
D: -
V: TRBV9

CDR3: CASSLITGTGQETQYF
DNA: TGCGCCAGCAGCTTGATTACCGGGACAGGGCAAGAGACCCAGTACTTC
J: TRBJ2-5
size: few
D: TRBD1
V: TRBV5-1

CDR3: CSAATGAGGEQYF
DNA: TGCAGTGCTGCGACAGGGGCCGGGGGGGAGCAGTACTTC
J: TRBJ2-7
size: -
D: -
V: TRBV20-1

CDR3: CASSPGTSGSTAQYF
DNA: TGTGCCAGCAGTCCCGGGACTAGCGGTTCAACGGCCCAGTACTTC
J: TRBJ2-5
size: -
D: TRBD2
V: TRBV12-3/TRBV12-4